This TCR beta chain stems from a study of cytomegalovirus exposure and HLA in healthy donors. Findings of the study overall: HLA restriction was apparent for most CMV-associated TCR beta chains in a later analysis.

Primers included in the PCR were 60 Vbeta and 13 Jbeta primers. The data were produced by immunoSEQ multiplex PCR, yet TCRdb's version contains in-frame clones alone and is incomplete. The data contain approximately 190,000 clones, approximately 82% of them seen just once; the ten biggest clones take up over 1.5%. Though nominally healthy at sampling, donors likely had unrecorded immune exposures. Germline V lookup: CDR1 SGHNT, CDR2 YYREEE (reference sequence). Trimming took 3 bases from V and 0 from J; bases not matched to a gene: 2. The CDR3 loop spans 14 amino acids. With regard to this clone: Its antigen is unknown.

This receptor was identified in a man aged 35-49 years in good health and CMV-seropositive. Material for sequencing was PBMCs. The rearrangement links TRBV5-4 to TRBJ2-7, with TRBD2 matching 8 bases. CDR3 coding DNA: TGTGCCAGCAGCTCGGGACTAGACTCCTACGAGCAGTACTTC. It codes for CASSSGLDSYEQYF.